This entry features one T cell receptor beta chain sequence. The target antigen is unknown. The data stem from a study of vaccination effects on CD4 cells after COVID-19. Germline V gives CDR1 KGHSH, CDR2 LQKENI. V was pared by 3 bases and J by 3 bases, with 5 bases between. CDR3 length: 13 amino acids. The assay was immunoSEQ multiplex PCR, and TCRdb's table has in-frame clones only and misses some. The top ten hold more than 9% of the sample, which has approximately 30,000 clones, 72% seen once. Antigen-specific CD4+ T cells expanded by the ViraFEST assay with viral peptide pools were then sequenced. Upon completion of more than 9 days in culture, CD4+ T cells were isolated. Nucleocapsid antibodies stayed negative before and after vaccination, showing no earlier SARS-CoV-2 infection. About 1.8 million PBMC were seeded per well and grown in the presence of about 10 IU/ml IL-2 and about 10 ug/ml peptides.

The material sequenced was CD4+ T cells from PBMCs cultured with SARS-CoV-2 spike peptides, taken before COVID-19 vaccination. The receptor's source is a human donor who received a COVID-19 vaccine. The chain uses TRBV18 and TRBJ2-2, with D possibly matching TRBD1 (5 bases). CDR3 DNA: TGTGCCAGCTCACCCAGGGACACCGGGGAGCTGTTTTTT. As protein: CASSPRDTGELFF.